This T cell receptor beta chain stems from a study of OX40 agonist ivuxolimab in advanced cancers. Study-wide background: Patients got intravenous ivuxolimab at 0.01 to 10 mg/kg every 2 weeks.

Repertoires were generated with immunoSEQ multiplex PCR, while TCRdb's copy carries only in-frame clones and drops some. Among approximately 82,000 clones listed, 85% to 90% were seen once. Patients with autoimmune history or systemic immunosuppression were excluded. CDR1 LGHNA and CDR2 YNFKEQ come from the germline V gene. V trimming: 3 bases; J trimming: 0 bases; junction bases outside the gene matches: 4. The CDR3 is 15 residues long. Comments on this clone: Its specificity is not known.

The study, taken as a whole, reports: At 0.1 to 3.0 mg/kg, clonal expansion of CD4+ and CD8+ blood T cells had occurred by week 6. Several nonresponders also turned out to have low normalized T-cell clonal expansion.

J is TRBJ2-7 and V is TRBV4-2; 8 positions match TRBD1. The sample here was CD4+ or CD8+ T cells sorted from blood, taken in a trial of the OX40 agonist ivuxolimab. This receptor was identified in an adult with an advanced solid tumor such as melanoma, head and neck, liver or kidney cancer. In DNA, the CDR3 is TGTGCCAGCAGCCAGGGGACAGGAGCCTCCTACGAGCAGTACTTC. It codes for CASSQGTGASYEQYF.